The 25 T cell receptor beta chains below were found in one sample sequenced in a study of control samples from healthy donors and cancer patients. Data came from immunoSEQ multiplex PCR; TCRdb stores just in-frame clones and leaves some out. The sample has approximately 110,000 clones, about nine tenths seen once. Sequencing was done on a sample of blood. Receptor source: a woman aged 18-30 years in good health.

This clone was observed once. V is TRBV7-2 and J is TRBJ2-2; TRBD2 agrees at 12 bases. The CDR3 extends over 19 amino acids. The germline CDR1 and CDR2 sequences are SGHTA and FQGNSA. The V and J ends lost 3 bases and 7 bases, in that order; junction bases with no gene match: 15. DNA for the CDR3: TGTGCCAGCAGCTTCAAGTCCCTAGCGGGAGGGCCGTGGGGCGGGGAGCTGTTTTTT. It codes for CASSFKSLAGGPWGGELFF.

This chain connects TRBV29-1 to TRBJ2-1; TRBD2 matches at 9 bases. The V segment lost 4 bases and the J segment 11 bases; nucleotides outside the gene matches: 12. The CDR3 totals 14 residues. Germline V gene lookup returns CDR1 SQVTM and CDR2 ANQGSEA. The CDR3 loop is CSVAGRGGSNKQFF. The CDR3, as DNA: TGCAGCGTTGCCGGGCGGGGGGGCTCGAATAAGCAGTTCTTC.

The genes are TRBV6-5 and TRBJ2-7; weak D call: TRBD1 (6 bases). V lost 4 bases and J lost 2, with 9 bases in between. CDR3 length: 13 residues. CDR1 and CDR2 from the germline V gene are MNHEY and SVGAGI. The CDR3 region is CASSWDTPYEQYF. CDR3 sequence (DNA): TGTGCCAGCAGTTGGGACACCCCCTACGAGCAGTACTTC.

In this sample, this clone turned up a few times. The chain is built from TRBV6-1 and TRBJ2-1; no reliable D call. The CDR3 runs 12 residues. Trimming cost V 2 bases and J 13 bases, with 12 bases left between them. Germline loops: CDR1 MNHNS, CDR2 SASEGT. The CDR3 bases are TGTGCCAGCAGTGAAACTTCAGGAGTACAGTTCTTC. Its translation is CASSETSGVQFF.

This clone appeared a single time. The chain is built from TRBV7-2 and TRBJ2-5; D is possibly TRBD1 or TRBD2 (5 bases each). CDR1 is SGHTA and CDR2 is FQGNSA in the germline V gene. V lost 3 bases and J lost 4, with 21 bases in between. CDR3 length equals 17 residues. The CDR3 DNA follows: TGTGCCAGCAGCTTTGGACGTGGTGGGAGAAGGGGAGAGACCCAGTACTTC. Protein product: CASSFGRGGRRGETQYF.

Here the CDR3 reads CASSQDTFSDTQYF. In DNA form, the CDR3 reads TGCGCCAGCAGCCAAGATACCTTTTCGGATACGCAGTATTTT. The chain couples TRBV4-3 to TRBJ2-3, with D uncertain. The V and J ends lost 0 bases and 6 bases respectively, with 10 bases between them. The CDR3 has 14 amino acids. CDR1 LGHNA and CDR2 YSLEER come from the germline V gene.

The chain combines TRBV12-3 or TRBV12-4 with TRBJ1-2; D is perhaps TRBD1 (5 bases). This CDR3 contains 13 residues. With 10 bases removed from V and 4 bases from J, the gap between germline ends came to 16 bases. In DNA, the CDR3 is TGTGCCACCTCCGGGGGGAGAGTCTATGGCTACACCTTC. Its translation: CATSGGRVYGYTF.

The rearrangement uses TRBV7-9 and TRBJ1-2; 7 positions agree with TRBD1. Trimming cost V 4 bases and J 8 bases; bases outside gene matches: 13. The CDR3 length is 15 residues. Germline values: CDR1 SEHNR, CDR2 FQNEAQ (reference sequence). CDR3 nucleotides: TGTGCCAGCAGCTACTCCGGGACAGAAGTTGGGGGCTACACCTTC. The encoded protein is CASSYSGTEVGGYTF.

The chain links TRBV27 to TRBJ2-3; TRBD2 aligns across 7 bases. Germline V gene lookup returns CDR1 MNHEY and CDR2 SMNVEV (reference sequence). V trimming: 6 bases; J trimming: 1 base; junction bases outside the gene matches: 4. This CDR3 has 14 amino acids. The CDR3 region is CASRGGLGTDTQYF. The CDR3 bases are TGTGCCAGCAGGGGGGGGTTGGGCACAGATACGCAGTATTTT.

The rearrangement joins TRBV6-2 or TRBV6-3 to TRBJ2-7; D uncertain. Trimming pared 2 bases from V and 2 bases from J, leaving 7 bases between. The germline V gene encodes CDR1 MNHEY and CDR2 SVGEGT. There are 13 residues in the CDR3. CDR3 protein: CASSYMNPYEQYF. DNA for the CDR3: TGTGCCAGCAGTTACATGAACCCCTACGAGCAGTACTTC.

The J gene is TRBJ1-5, the V gene TRBV12-3 or TRBV12-4; no definite D call. The ends were cut back, 3 bases at V and 7 bases at J, with 7 bases in the middle. This CDR3 has 12 amino acids. For the CDR3, the DNA is TGTGCCAGCAGTTTTGGCCAACAGCCCCAGCATTTT. Encoded protein: CASSFGQQPQHF.

This chain connects TRBV7-8 to TRBJ2-3; 15 nucleotides align to TRBD2. With 2 bases clipped from V and 2 bases from J, the junction kept 8 bases outside the gene matches. CDR1 is SGHVS, CDR2 FQNEAQ, per germline. The CDR3 loop spans 19 amino acids. DNA for the CDR3: TGTGCCAGCAGCTTAAGGACTAGCGGGGGGGGCGGGGCCACAGATACGCAGTATTTT. This gives the protein CASSLRTSGGGGATDTQYF.

This clone was counted a single time. The chain recombines TRBV7-2 with TRBJ2-2; D gene ambiguous. Trimming stripped 1 base from V and 2 bases from J, with 11 bases between. The germline gives CDR1 SGHTA, CDR2 FQGNSA. The CDR3 totals 16 residues. As DNA, the CDR3 is TGTGCCAGCAGCTTAGGAACTTTTCCTAACACCGGGGAGCTGTTTTTT. It specifies CASSLGTFPNTGELFF.

This clone was observed a few times. The rearrangement uses TRBV28 and TRBJ1-6, with TRBD1 as a possible D gene (5 bases). V lost 3 bases, J lost 9 bases, and 12 bases lay in between. The germline V gene has CDR1 MDHEN and CDR2 SYDVKM. The CDR3 contains 14 residues. The CDR3 sequence: CASSFSQGGSPLHF. Here the CDR3 DNA reads TGTGCCAGCAGTTTCAGTCAGGGCGGTTCACCCCTCCACTTT.

The chain is built from TRBV2 and TRBJ2-1, with 10 bases aligning to TRBD2. The J segment lost 4 bases and the V segment lost 7 bases, leaving 4 bases of the junction unmatched. Germline V gene data show CDR1 as SNHLY and CDR2 as FYNNEI. The CDR3 is 14 amino acids. The CDR3 loop reads CASMATSGYNEQFF. The CDR3 DNA sequence: TGTGCCAGCATGGCGACTAGCGGGTACAATGAGCAGTTCTTC.

V is TRBV7-2 and J is TRBJ1-6; 9 nucleotides line up with TRBD1. CDR3 length: 16 residues. Germline-derived CDR1 and CDR2 are SGHTA and FQGNSA. J was trimmed by 10 bases and V by 4 bases; bases with no gene match: 11. The CDR3 bases are TGTGCCAGCAGCTCAGGGCCGGGACAGGGCTGGTCACCCCTCCACTTT. This sequence encodes CASSSGPGQGWSPLHF.

Comment on this clone: Other nucleotide sequences in the sample specify the same CDR3. V and J are TRBV28 and TRBJ2-3; D may be TRBD2 (6 bases). There are 13 residues in the CDR3. Trimming removed 3 bases at V and 3 bases at J, with 7 bases between. Per germline, CDR1 MDHEN and CDR2 SYDVKM. The CDR3 sequence: CASSLGGTDTQYF. Here the CDR3 DNA reads TGTGCCAGCAGTTTGGGGGGTACAGATACGCAGTATTTT.

The V gene is TRBV4-3, the J gene TRBJ1-2; TRBD1 matches 9 bases. CDR1 and CDR2 (germline): LGHNA, YSLEER. There are 16 residues in the CDR3. V dropped 5 bases and J dropped 3; count of bases not matched to a gene: 10. The CDR3: CASSSRGTGRDYGYTF. In DNA, the CDR3 is TGCGCCAGCAGCTCCCGCGGGACAGGGAGGGACTATGGCTACACCTTC.

The CDR3 protein is CASSQRVSDTQYF. The CDR3 DNA follows: TGCGCCAGCAGCCAAAGGGTCTCAGATACGCAGTATTTT. The gene calls are TRBV4-3 and TRBJ2-3; D gene unclear. V was cut by 2 bases and J by 4 bases, with 7 bases left in between. In germline, CDR1 is LGHNA, CDR2 YSLEER. The CDR3 has 13 amino acids.

The chain couples TRBV7-9 to TRBJ2-1; TRBD2 might be the D (6 bases). The CDR3 has 14 residues. Trimming left V 5 bases short and J 5 bases short, with 13 bases between. CDR1 is SEHNR and CDR2 is FQNEAQ in the germline V gene (reference sequence). DNA of the CDR3: TGTGCCAGCAGCCCCGGGACTCATAACAATGAGCAGTTCTTC. It translates to CASSPGTHNNEQFF.

The chain couples TRBV28 to TRBJ1-5; TRBD1 aligns across 8 bases. This CDR3 region has 16 residues. Germline V lookup: CDR1 MDHEN, CDR2 SYDVKM. Trimming took 3 bases from V and 3 from J; bases not matched to a gene: 7. In nucleotides, the CDR3 is TGTGCCAGCAGTTTCTTGGGACAGGAAGCCAATCAGCCCCAGCATTTT. Its translation: CASSFLGQEANQPQHF.

This clone appeared once. The chain is built from TRBV2 and TRBJ2-1, with D tentatively TRBD2 (5 bases). Trimming cost V 7 bases and J 5 bases, with 27 bases left between them. CDR1 is SNHLY, CDR2 FYNNEI, per germline. The CDR3 loop spans 18 amino acids. This CDR3 reads CASKKRLTEGSKDNEQFF. The DNA of the CDR3 is TGTGCCAGCAAAAAAAGGCTAACAGAGGGCAGTAAAGACAATGAGCAGTTCTTC.

The V and J genes are TRBV7-2 and TRBJ2-2; D possibly corresponds to TRBD2 (6 bases). The V and J ends lost 4 bases and 0 bases respectively, with 9 bases between them. Germline CDR1 and CDR2: SGHTA and FQGNSA. This CDR3 spans 15 amino acids. The CDR3 sequence is CASSWGGTNTGELFF. The CDR3 nucleotides read TGTGCCAGCAGCTGGGGAGGTACGAACACCGGGGAGCTGTTTTTT.

V gene TRBV12-2 combines with J gene TRBJ2-2; the D call of TRBD1 is as the table states it, not checked on the DNA. TRBV12-2 counts as a pseudogene. There are 15 residues in the CDR3. CDR3 sequence: CASRPGQGATGELFF. CDR3 sequence (DNA): TGTGCAAGTCGCCCCGGACAGGGGGCCACCGGGGAGCTGTTTTTT.

This sequence joins TRBV6-1 and TRBJ1-5; weak D call: TRBD1 (6 bases). Germline assignment: CDR1 MNHNS and CDR2 SASEGT. V lost 2 bases to trimming and J lost 1 base, with 15 bases between them. The CDR3 contains 17 residues. The CDR3 loop reads CASSENRRRGSNQPQHF. In DNA form, the CDR3 reads TGTGCCAGCAGTGAAAATCGGCGCAGGGGAAGCAATCAGCCCCAGCATTTT.